This T cell receptor (beta chain) was recorded in a study of T cell responses to AZD1222 COVID-19 vaccine. Study-wide background: Pooled together were second doses at about 4 or about 12 weeks.

Method: immunoSEQ multiplex PCR; TCRdb's copy keeps in-frame clones and lacks some. This table holds tens of thousands of clones, approximately 88% found once. The sequence derives from an adult in good health. Sequenced here: peripheral blood, sampled on day 0 of AZD1222 vaccination.

The CDR3 nucleotides read TGCGCCAGCAGCTTGAGGGGACAGGGGGCCTACATAGGGGAGCAGTACTTC. It encodes CASSLRGQGAYIGEQYF. This chain uses TRBV5-1 with TRBJ2-7, with 12 positions matching TRBD1. Germline V gene data show CDR1 as SGHRS and CDR2 as YFSETQ. The CDR3 contains 17 residues. Trimming at V came to 1 base and at J to 7 bases, leaving 12 bases not matched to a gene.